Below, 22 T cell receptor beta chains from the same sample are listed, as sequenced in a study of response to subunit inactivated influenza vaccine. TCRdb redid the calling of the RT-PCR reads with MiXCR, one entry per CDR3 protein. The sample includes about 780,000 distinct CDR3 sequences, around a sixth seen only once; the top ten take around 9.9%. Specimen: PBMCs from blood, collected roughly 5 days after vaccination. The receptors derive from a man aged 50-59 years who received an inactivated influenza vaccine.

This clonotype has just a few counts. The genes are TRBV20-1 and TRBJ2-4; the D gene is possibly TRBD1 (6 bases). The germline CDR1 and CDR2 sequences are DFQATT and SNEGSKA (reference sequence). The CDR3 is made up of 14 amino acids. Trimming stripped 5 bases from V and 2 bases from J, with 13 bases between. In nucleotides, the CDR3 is TGCAGTGCTTCTGAGGGGGTTCCCAAAAACATTCAGTACTTC. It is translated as CSASEGVPKNIQYF.

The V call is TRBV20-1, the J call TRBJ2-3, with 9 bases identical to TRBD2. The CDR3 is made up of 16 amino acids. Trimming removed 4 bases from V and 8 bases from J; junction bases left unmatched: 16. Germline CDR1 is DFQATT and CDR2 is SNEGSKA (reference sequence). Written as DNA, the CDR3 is TGCAGTGCTATCGGGAAGTCGGGCGGGAGGGCCGTTACGCAGTATTTT. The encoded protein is CSAIGKSGGRAVTQYF.

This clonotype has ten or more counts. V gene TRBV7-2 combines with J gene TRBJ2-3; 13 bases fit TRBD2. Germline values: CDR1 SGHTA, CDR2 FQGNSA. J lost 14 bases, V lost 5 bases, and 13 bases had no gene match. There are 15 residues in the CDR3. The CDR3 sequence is CASSRTSGSPQSPYF. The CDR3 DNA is TGTGCCAGCAGCCGGACTAGCGGGAGCCCGCAATCCCCGTATTTT.

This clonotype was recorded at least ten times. CDR3 nucleotide sequence: TGCAGTGCTAGGTGGCAGGGGACAGATACGCAGTATTTT. It encodes CSARWQGTDTQYF. V usage is TRBV20-1 and J usage is TRBJ2-3; weak D call: TRBD1 (6 bases). CDR1 and CDR2 (germline): DFQATT, SNEGSKA (reference sequence). The CDR3 covers 13 residues. Trimming removed 3 bases from V and 3 bases from J, with 10 bases in between.

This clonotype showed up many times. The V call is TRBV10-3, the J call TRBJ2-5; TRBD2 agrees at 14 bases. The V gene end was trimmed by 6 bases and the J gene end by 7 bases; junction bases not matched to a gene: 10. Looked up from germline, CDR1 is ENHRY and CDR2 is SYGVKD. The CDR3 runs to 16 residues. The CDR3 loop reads CAIRTSGTSGSWTQYF. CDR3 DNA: TGTGCCATCAGGACCTCCGGGACTAGCGGGAGTTGGACCCAGTACTTC.

CDR3 region: CASSLLGLAGIADTQYF. CDR3 DNA: TGTGCCAGCAGCTTGTTAGGACTAGCCGGTATCGCAGATACGCAGTATTTT. The chain combines TRBV5-4 with TRBJ2-3; 8 positions match TRBD2. This CDR3 region has 17 residues. The germline V gene has CDR1 SGHNT and CDR2 YYREEE (reference sequence). Germline trimming cut 1 base from V and 4 bases from J; bases unmatched to any gene: 11.

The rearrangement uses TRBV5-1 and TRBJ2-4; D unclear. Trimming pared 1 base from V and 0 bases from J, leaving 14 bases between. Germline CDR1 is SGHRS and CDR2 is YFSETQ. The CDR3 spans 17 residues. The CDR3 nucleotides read TGCGCCAGCAGCTTGAGTAGCTTCGGCACAGCCAAAAACATTCAGTACTTC. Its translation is CASSLSSFGTAKNIQYF.

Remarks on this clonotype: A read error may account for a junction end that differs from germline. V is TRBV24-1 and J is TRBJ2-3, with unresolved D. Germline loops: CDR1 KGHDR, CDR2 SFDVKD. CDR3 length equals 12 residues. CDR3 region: CATSDNTNTQYF. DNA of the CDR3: TGTGCCACCAGTGACAACACAAATACGCAGTATTTT.

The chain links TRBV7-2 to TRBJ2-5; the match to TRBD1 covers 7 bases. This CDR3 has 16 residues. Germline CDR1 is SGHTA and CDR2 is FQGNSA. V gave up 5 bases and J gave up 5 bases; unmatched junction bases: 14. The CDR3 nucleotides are TGTGCCAGCAGCGGACGGGACAGTCCACAGGGGGAGACCCAGTACTTC. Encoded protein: CASSGRDSPQGETQYF.

The CDR3, as DNA: TGTGCCACCTCCGATTTATCCTCACCCCTCCACTTT. Translated: CATSDLSSPLHF. The chain carries TRBV15 and TRBJ1-6; D ambiguous. The CDR3 is 12 amino acids. Trimming pared 8 bases from V and 10 bases from J, leaving 12 bases between. CDR1 and CDR2 (germline): LNHNV, YYDKDF (reference sequence).

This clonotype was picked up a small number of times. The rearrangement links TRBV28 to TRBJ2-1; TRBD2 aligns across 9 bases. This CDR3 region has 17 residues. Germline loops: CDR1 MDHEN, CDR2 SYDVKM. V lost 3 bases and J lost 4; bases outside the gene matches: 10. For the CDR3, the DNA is TGTGCCAGCAGTTTTGATTTGACGAGCGGGGGGTACAATGAGCAGTTCTTC. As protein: CASSFDLTSGGYNEQFF.

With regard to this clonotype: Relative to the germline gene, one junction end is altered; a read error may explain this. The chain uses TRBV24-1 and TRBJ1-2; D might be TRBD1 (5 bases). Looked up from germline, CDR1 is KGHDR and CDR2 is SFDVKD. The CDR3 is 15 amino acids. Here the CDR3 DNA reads TGTGCCACCAGTGACCCGGGACGGACTAACTATGGTTACACCTTC. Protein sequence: CATSDPGRTNYGYTF.

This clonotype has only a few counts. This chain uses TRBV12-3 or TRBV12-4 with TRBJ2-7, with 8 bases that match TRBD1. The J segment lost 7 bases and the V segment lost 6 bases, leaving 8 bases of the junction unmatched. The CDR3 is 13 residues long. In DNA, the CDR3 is TGTGCCAGCAGAGGACAGGGCGGGTGGGAGCAGTACTTC. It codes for CASRGQGGWEQYF.

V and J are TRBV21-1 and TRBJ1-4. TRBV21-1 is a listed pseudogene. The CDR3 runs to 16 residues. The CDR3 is CASSKAAVTSNEKLFF. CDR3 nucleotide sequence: TGTGCCAGCAGCAAAGCGGCAGTGACCAGCAATGAAAAACTGTTTTTT.

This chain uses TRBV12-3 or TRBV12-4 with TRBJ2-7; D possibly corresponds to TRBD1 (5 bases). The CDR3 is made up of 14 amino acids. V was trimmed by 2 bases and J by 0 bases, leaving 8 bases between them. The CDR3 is CASSLRGFSYEQYF. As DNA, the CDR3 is TGTGCCAGCAGTTTAAGGGGTTTCTCCTACGAGCAGTACTTC.

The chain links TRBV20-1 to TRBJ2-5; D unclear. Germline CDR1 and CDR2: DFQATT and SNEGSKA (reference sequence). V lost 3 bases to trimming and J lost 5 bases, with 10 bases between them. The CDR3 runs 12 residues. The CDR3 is CSASRKRETQYF. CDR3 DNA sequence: TGCAGTGCTAGTCGGAAGAGGGAGACCCAGTACTTC.

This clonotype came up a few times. The DNA for the CDR3 is TGCAGTGCTAGAGCCCTAGCGGGGGTAGTTGAGCAGTTCTTC. Its protein product is CSARALAGVVEQFF. The rearrangement joins TRBV20-1 to TRBJ2-1; TRBD2 matches 10 bases. Germline V gives CDR1 DFQATT, CDR2 SNEGSKA (reference sequence). This CDR3 has 14 residues. The V and J ends lost 1 base and 9 bases, in that order; junction bases with no gene match: 6.

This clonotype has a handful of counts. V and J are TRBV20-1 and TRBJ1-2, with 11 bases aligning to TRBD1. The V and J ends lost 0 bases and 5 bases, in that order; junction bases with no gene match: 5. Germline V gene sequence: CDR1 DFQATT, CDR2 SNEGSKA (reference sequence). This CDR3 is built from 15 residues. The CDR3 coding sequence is TGCAGTGCTAGAGATCCCGGGACAGGGGGGTATGGCTACACCTTC. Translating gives CSARDPGTGGYGYTF.

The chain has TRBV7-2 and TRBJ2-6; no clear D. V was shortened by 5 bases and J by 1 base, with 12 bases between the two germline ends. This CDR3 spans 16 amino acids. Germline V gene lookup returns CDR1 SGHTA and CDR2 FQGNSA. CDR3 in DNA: TGTGCCAGCAGCCCCCCCCGTTGGTCTGGGGCCAACGTCCTGACTTTC. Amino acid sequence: CASSPPRWSGANVLTF. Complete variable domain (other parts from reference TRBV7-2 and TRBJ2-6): GAGVSQSPSNKVTEKGKDVELRCDPISGHTALYWYRQSLGQGLEFLIYFQGNSAPDKSGLPSDRFSAERTGGSVSTLTIQRTQQEDSAVYLCASSPPRWSGANVLTFGAGSRLTVL.

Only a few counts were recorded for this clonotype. The CDR3 protein is CASSQKWIENQPQHF. The CDR3 DNA follows: TGCGCCAGCAGCCAAAAATGGATCGAAAATCAGCCCCAGCATTTT. This chain links TRBV4-1 with TRBJ1-5; no clear D. V gave up 2 bases and J gave up 4 bases, with 12 bases separating them. Germline CDR1 is MGHRA and CDR2 is YSYEKL. The CDR3 spans 15 residues.

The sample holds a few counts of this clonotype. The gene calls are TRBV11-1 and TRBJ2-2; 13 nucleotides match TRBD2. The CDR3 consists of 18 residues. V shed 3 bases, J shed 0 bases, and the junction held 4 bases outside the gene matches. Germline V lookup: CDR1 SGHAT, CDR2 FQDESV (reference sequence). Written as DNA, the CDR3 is TGTGCCAGCAGCTTCCGGGGACTAGCGGGAACGAACACCGGGGAGCTGTTTTTT. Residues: CASSFRGLAGTNTGELFF. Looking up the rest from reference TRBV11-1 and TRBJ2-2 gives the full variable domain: EAEVAQSPRYKITEKSQAVAFWCDPISGHATLYWYRQILGQGPELLVQFQDESVVDDSQLPKDRFSAERLKGVDSTLKIQPAELGDSAMYLCASSFRGLAGTNTGELFFGEGSRLTVL.

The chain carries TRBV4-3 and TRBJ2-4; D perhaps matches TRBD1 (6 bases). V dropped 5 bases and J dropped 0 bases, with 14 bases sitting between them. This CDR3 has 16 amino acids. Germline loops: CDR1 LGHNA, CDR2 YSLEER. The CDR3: CASSTRDTLAKNIQYF. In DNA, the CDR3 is TGCGCCAGCAGCACCCGGGACACTTTAGCCAAAAACATTCAGTACTTC.